This TCR beta chain comes out of a study of T cell changes during pregnancy in multiple sclerosis. Measured with immunoSEQ multiplex PCR; TCRdb has only the in-frame clones, and not every one. The sample contains around 41,000 clones, around 90% of which appear only once. The sequenced sample consisted of PBMCs (not recorded whether the cells were cultured). The sequence was obtained from a female donor with multiple sclerosis, enrolled in a pregnancy study.

The CDR3 nucleotides read TGTGCCAGCAGCCCTGTCGTGGGAGGGCCATTGGAGACCCAGTACTTC. As protein: CASSPVVGGPLETQYF. This rearrangement joins TRBV5-4 to TRBJ2-5; 7 bases align to TRBD2. The CDR3 is 16 amino acids. The germline V gene has CDR1 SGHNT and CDR2 YYREEE (reference sequence). V shed 4 bases and J 5 bases; nucleotides not matched to a gene: 14. Using reference TRBV5-4 and TRBJ2-5 for the parts outside the CDR3, the full variable domain is ETGVTQSPTHLIKTRGQQVTLRCSSQSGHNTVSWYQQALGQGPQFIFQYYREEENGRGNFPPRFSGLQFPNYSSELNVNALELDDSALYLCASSPVVGGPLETQYFGPGTRLLVL.